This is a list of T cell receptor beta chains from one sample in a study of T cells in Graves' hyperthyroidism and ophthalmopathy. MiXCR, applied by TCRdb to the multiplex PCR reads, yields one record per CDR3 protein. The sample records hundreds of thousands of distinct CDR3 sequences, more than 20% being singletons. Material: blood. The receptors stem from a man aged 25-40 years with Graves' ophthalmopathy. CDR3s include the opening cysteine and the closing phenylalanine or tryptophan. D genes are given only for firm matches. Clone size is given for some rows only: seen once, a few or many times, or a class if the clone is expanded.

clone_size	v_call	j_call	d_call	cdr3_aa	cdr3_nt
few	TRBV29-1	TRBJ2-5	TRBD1	CSVEDRGQSQYF	TGCAGCGTTGAGGACAGGGGGCAGTCCCAGTACTTC
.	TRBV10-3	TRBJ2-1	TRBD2	CAISESTGRLAGSYNEQFF	TGTGCCATCAGTGAGTCAACCGGTCGACTAGCGGGGTCCTACAATGAGCAGTTCTTC
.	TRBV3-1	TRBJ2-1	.	CASSARSGEQFF	TGTGCCAGCAGCGCCCGTTCTGGTGAGCAGTTCTTC
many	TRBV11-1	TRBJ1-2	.	CASSLASGGTRHGYTF	TGTGCCAGCAGCTTAGCGAGCGGGGGCACTAGACATGGCTACACCTTC
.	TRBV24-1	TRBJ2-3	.	CATSDRTSTDTQYF	TGTGCCACCAGTGATCGGACTAGCACAGATACGCAGTATTTT
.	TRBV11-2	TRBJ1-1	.	CASSQEGSLNTEAFF	TGCGCCAGCAGCCAAGAAGGTAGTCTGAACACTGAAGCTTTCTTT
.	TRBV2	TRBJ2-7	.	CASSEELEARQYF	TGTGCCAGCAGTGAGGAGCTGGAGGCCCGGCAGTACTTC
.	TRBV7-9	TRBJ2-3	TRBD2	CASSATSGAHTDTQYF	TGTGCCAGCAGCGCGACTAGCGGGGCCCACACAGATACGCAGTATTTT
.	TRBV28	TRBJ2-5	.	CASTWGQETQYF	TGTGCCAGCACATGGGGTCAAGAGACCCAGTACTTC
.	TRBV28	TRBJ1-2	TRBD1	CASSFAPQGDYGYTF	TGTGCCAGCAGTTTCGCCCCCCAGGGGGACTATGGCTACACCTTC
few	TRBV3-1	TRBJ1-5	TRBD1	CASSHGTASNQPQHF	TGTGCCAGCAGCCACGGGACAGCTAGCAATCAGCCCCAGCATTTT
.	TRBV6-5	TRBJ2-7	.	CASNYSGPRARDPYEQYF	TGTGCCAGCAATTACTCGGGGCCGCGGGCCAGGGATCCCTACGAGCAGTACTTC
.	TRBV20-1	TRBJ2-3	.	CSASRGEGAGIRDTQYF	TGCAGTGCTAGTAGGGGGGAAGGCGCGGGCATAAGAGATACGCAGTATTTT
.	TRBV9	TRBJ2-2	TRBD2	CAGGPSGSITGELFF	TGTGCCGGCGGCCCTAGCGGGAGTATCACTGGGGAGCTGTTTTTT
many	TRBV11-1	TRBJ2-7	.	CASSPQGNSLRYEQYF	TGTGCCAGCAGCCCCCAGGGTAATTCCCTTCGGTACGAGCAGTACTTC
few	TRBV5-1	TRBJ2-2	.	CASSWDPAGTNTGELFF	TGCGCCAGCAGCTGGGACCCAGCGGGCACGAACACCGGGGAGCTGTTTTTT
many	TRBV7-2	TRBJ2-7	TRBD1	CASSPHWDRPSYEQYF	TGTGCCAGCAGCCCTCATTGGGACAGACCCTCCTACGAGCAGTACTTC
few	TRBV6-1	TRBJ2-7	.	CASSVGQGITSDYEQYF	TGTGCCAGCAGTGTCGGGCAGGGGATTACCTCAGATTACGAGCAGTACTTC
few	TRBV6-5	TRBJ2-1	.	CASSYPDRVGLYNEQFF	TGTGCCAGCAGTTACCCCGACAGGGTAGGACTATACAATGAGCAGTTCTTC
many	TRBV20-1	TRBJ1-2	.	CSARDQGGYTF	TGCAGTGCTAGAGATCAGGGTGGCTACACCTTC
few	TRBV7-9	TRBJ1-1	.	CASRAPDKNTEAFF	TGTGCCAGCAGAGCCCCGGACAAGAACACTGAAGCTTTCTTT
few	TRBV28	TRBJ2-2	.	CASSKAGANTGELFF	TGTGCCAGCAGCAAGGCGGGCGCGAACACCGGGGAGCTGTTTTTT
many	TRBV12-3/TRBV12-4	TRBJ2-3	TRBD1	CASSPGQGKTDTQYF	TGTGCCAGCAGCCCGGGACAGGGGAAGACAGATACGCAGTATTTT
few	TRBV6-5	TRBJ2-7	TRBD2	CASSYVASGSYEQYF	TGTGCCAGCAGTTATGTGGCTAGCGGATCCTACGAGCAGTACTTC
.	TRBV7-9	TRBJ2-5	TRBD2	CASSRGSSGRSYF	TGTGCCAGCAGCAGGGGGTCTAGCGGGAGGTCGTACTTC
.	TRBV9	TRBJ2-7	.	CASSVDGSSYEQYF	TGTGCCAGCAGCGTAGACGGGAGCTCCTACGAGCAGTACTTC
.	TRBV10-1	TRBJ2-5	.	CASSASGTRQETQYF	TGCGCCAGCAGTGCATCCGGGACAAGACAAGAGACCCAGTACTTC
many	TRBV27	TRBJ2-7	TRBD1	CASSLRTGSSYEQYF	TGTGCCAGCAGTTTACGGACAGGGAGCTCCTACGAGCAGTACTTC
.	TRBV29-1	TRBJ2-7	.	CSVVAIPSLGEQYF	TGCAGCGTTGTGGCTATCCCCTCACTGGGAGAGCAGTACTTC
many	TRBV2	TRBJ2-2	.	CASGERNTGELFF	TGTGCCAGCGGTGAGCGAAACACCGGGGAGCTGTTTTTT
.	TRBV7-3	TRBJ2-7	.	CASSLGGGGPYEQYF	TGTGCCAGCAGCTTAGGGGGAGGGGGACCCTACGAGCAGTACTTC
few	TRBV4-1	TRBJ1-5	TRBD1	CASSQDDRGNQPQHF	TGCGCCAGCAGCCAAGATGACAGGGGGAATCAGCCCCAGCATTTT
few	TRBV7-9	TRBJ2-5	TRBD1	CASSDWTGDQETQYF	TGTGCCAGCAGCGACTGGACAGGGGACCAAGAGACCCAGTACTTC
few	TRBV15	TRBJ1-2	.	CATSRDFTVYGYTF	TGTGCCACCAGCAGAGATTTTACGGTCTATGGCTACACCTTC
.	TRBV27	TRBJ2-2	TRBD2	CASSFIYGRAAGELFF	TGTGCCAGCAGTTTCATTTACGGGAGGGCCGCCGGGGAGCTGTTTTTT
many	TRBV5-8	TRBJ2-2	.	CASSLGPGELFF	TGTGCCAGCAGTTTAGGACCCGGGGAGCTGTTTTTT
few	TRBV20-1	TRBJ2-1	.	CSALASHPYNEQFF	TGCAGTGCTCTCGCGAGCCACCCCTACAATGAGCAGTTCTTC
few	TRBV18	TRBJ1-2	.	CASSPGLGNYGYTF	TGTGCCAGCTCACCCGGTCTGGGGAACTATGGCTACACCTTC
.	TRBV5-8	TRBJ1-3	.	CASTRGPHGRSSGNTIYF	TGTGCCAGCACCCGGGGACCACACGGCAGGTCATCTGGAAACACCATATATTTT
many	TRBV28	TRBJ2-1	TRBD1	CASRDPQGVNEQFF	TGTGCCAGCAGGGATCCACAGGGGGTCAATGAGCAGTTCTTC
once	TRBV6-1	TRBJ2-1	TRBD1	CASSDGTDYNEQFF	TGTGCCAGCAGTGATGGGACAGACTACAATGAGCAGTTCTTC
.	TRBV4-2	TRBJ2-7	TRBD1	CASSRFPGQGEGEQYF	TGTGCCAGCAGCCGATTTCCGGGACAGGGGGAGGGCGAGCAGTACTTC
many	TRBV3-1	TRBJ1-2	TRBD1	CASSQDSPGQPNYGYTF	TGTGCCAGCAGCCAAGATTCCCCGGGACAGCCAAACTATGGCTACACCTTC
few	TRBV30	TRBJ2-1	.	CAWAAGRHEQFF	TGTGCCTGGGCAGCAGGGAGGCATGAGCAGTTCTTC
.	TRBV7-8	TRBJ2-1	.	CASSFLGLGGEQFF	TGTGCCAGCAGCTTCTTGGGCCTTGGTGGTGAGCAGTTCTTC
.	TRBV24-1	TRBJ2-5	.	CATSDLGPPTETQYF	TGTGCCACCAGTGATTTGGGGCCTCCGACGGAGACCCAGTACTTC